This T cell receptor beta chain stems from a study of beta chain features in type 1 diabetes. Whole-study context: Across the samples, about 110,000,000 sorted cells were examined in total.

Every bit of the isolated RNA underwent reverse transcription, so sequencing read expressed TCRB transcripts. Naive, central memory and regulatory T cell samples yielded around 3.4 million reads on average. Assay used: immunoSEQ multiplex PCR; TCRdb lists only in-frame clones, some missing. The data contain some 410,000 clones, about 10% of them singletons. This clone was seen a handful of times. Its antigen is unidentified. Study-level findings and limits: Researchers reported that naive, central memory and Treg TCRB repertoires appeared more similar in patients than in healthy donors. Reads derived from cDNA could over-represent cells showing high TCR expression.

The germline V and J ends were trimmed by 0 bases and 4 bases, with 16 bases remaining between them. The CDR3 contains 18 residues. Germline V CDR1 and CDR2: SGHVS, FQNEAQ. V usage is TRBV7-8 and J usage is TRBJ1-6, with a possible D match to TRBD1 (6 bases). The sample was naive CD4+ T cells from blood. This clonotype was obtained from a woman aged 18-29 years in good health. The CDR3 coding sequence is TGTGCCAGCAGCTTAGCGGGGGGCGCGGATGTTTATAATTCACCCCTCCACTTT. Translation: CASSLAGGADVYNSPLHF.